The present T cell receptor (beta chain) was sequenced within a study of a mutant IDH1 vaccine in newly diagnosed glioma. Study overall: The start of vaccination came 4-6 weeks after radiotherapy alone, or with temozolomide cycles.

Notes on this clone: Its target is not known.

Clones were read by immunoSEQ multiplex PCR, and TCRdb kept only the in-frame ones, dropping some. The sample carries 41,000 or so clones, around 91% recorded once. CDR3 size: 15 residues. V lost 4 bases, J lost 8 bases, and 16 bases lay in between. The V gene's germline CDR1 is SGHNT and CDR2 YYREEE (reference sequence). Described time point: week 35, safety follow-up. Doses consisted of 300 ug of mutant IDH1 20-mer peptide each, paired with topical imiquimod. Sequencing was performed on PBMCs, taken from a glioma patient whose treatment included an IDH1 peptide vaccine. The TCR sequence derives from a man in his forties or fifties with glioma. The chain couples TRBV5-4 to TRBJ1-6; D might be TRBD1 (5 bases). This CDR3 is CASSTREARDSPLHF. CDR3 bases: TGTGCCAGCAGCACCAGGGAGGCCAGGGATTCACCCCTCCACTTT.